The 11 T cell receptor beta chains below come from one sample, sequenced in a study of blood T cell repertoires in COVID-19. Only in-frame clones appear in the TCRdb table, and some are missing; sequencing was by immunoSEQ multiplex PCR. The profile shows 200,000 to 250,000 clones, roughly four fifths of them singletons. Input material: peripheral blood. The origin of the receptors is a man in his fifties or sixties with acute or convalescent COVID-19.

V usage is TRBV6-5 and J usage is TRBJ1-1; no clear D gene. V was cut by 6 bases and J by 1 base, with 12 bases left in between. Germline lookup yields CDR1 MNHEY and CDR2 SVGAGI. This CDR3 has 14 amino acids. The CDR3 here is CASSRRLGNTEAFF. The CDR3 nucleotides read TGTGCCAGCAGCCGAAGACTGGGGAACACTGAAGCTTTCTTT.

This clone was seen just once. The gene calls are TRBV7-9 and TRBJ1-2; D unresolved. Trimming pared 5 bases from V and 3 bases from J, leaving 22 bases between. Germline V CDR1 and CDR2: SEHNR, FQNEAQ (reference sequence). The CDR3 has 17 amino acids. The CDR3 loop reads CASSPPESPPADYGYTF. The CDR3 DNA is TGTGCCAGCAGCCCCCCGGAGTCTCCCCCGGCAGACTATGGCTACACCTTC.

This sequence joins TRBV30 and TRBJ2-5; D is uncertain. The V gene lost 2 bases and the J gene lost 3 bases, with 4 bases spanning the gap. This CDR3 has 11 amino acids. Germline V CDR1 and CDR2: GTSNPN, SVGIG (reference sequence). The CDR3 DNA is TGTGCCTGGAGTCCTAAAGAGACCCAGTACTTC. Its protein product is CAWSPKETQYF.

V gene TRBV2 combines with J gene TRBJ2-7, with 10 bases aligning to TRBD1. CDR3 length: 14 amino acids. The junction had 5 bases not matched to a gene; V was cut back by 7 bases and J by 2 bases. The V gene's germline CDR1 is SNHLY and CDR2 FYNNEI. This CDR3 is CASKTGGLPYEQYF. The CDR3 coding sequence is TGTGCCAGCAAGACAGGGGGCCTTCCCTACGAGCAGTACTTC.

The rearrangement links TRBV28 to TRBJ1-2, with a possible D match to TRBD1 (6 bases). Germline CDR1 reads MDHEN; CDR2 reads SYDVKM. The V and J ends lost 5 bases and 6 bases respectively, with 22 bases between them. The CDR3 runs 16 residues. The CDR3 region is CASSPPRGGGNDGYTF. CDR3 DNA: TGTGCCAGCAGTCCCCCCAGGGGAGGGGGAAACGATGGCTACACCTTC.

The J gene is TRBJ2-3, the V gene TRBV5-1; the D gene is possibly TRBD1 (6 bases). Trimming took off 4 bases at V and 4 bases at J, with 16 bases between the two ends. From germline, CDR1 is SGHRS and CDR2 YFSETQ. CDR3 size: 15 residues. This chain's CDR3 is CASSVGTIQADTQYF. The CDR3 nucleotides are TGCGCCAGCAGCGTAGGGACAATTCAGGCAGATACGCAGTATTTT.

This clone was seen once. CDR3: CATQDRSTDTQYF. Here the CDR3 DNA reads TGTGCCACCCAGGACAGATCCACAGATACGCAGTATTTT. V is TRBV10-3 and J is TRBJ2-3; weak D call: TRBD1 (6 bases). The germline V gene encodes CDR1 ENHRY and CDR2 SYGVKD. This CDR3 comprises 13 residues. V lost 10 bases, J lost 2 bases, and 13 bases lay in between.

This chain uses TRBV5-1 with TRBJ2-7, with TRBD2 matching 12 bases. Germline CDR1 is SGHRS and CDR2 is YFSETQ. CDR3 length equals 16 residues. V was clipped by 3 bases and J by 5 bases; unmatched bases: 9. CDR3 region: CASSSTSGRGSHEQYF. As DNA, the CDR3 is TGCGCCAGCAGCTCGACTAGCGGGAGAGGTTCCCACGAGCAGTACTTC.

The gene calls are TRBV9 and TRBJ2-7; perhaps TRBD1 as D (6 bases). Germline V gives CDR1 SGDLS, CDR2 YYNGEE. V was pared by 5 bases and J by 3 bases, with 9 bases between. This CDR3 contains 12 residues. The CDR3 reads CASSKGGYEQYF. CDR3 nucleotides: TGTGCCAGCAGTAAAGGGGGCTACGAGCAGTACTTC.

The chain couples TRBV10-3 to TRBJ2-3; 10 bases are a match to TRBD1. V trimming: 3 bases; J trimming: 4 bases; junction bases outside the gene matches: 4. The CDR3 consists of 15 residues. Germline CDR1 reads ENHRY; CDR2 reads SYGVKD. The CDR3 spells CAISDGQGVSDTQYF. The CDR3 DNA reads TGTGCCATCAGTGATGGACAGGGGGTATCAGATACGCAGTATTTT.

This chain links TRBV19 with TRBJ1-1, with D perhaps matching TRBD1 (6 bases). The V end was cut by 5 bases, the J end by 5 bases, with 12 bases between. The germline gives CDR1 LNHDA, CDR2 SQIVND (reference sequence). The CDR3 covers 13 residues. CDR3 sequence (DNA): TGTGCCAGTAGTCTGGGGGCGCGAACTGAAGCTTTCTTT. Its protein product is CASSLGARTEAFF.